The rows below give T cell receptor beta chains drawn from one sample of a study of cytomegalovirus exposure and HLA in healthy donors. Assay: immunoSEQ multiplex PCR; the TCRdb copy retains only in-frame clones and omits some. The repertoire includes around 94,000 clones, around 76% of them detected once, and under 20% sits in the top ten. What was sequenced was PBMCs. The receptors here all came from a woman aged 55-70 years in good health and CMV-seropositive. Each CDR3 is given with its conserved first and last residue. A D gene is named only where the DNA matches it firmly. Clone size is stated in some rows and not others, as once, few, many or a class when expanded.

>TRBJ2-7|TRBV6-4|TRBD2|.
TGTGCCAGCAGTCCGACCGGACTAGCGGAACCCTACGAGCAGTACTTC
CASSPTGLAEPYEQYF
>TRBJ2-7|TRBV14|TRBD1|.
TGTGCCAGCAGCCTTCTCGGGGTACAGGGGAACTACGAGCAGTACTTC
CASSLLGVQGNYEQYF
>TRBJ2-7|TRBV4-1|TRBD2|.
TGCGCCAGCAGCCAAGTTCCGGCGGGAGGCTACGAGCAGTACTTC
CASSQVPAGGYEQYF
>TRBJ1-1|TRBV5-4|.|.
TGTGCCAGCAGCTTGCCTGACACTGAAGCTTTCTTT
CASSLPDTEAFF
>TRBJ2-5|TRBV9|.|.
TGTGCCAGCAGCGTAAGACAGCAAGAGACCCAGTACTTC
CASSVRQQETQYF
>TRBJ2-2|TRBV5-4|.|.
TGTGCCAGCAGCTTGGCGGGGGACGCGAACACCGGGGAGCTGTTTTTT
CASSLAGDANTGELFF
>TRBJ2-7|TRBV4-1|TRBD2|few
TGCGCCAGCAGCCGACCCCTTCTAGCGGGGGGGACCTACGAGCAGTACTTC
CASSRPLLAGGTYEQYF
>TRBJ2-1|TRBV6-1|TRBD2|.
TGTGCCAGCAGTTTGGGTTTAGCGGGGTACAATGAGCAGTTCTTC
CASSLGLAGYNEQFF
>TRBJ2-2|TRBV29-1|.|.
TGCAGCGTGCTTACAGGGGAGGCCGGGGAGCTGTTTTTT
CSVLTGEAGELFF
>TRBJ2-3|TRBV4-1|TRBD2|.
TGCGCCAGCAGCCAAGGTTCGACTAGCGGGAGGGTTACAGATACGCAGTATTTT
CASSQGSTSGRVTDTQYF
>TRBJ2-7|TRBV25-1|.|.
TGTGCCAGCAACGTGGCCTCGGGCGAGCAGTACTTC
CASNVASGEQYF
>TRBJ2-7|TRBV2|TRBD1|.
TGTGCCAGCAAATCCGGGACAGGGGAACACGAGCAGTACTTC
CASKSGTGEHEQYF
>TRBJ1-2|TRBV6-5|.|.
TGTGCCAGCACCGAGGACGGGAGGAACTATGGCTACACCTTC
CASTEDGRNYGYTF
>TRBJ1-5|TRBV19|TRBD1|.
TGTGCCAGTAGTCCCGGACGACAGGGAACTCAGCCCCAGCATTTT
CASSPGRQGTQPQHF
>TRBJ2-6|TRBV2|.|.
TGTGCCAGCAGCGCCCAGCGGTGGTCCGTCCTGACTTTC
CASSAQRWSVLTF
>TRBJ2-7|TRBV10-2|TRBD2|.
TGCGCCAGCAGTGAGAGGCTAGCGGGAGGGCCTTACGAGCAGTACTTC
CASSERLAGGPYEQYF
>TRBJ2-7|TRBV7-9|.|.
TGTGCCAGCAGCTCCGGCAGGGCCTACGAGCAGTACTTC
CASSSGRAYEQYF
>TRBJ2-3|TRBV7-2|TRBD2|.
TGTGCCAGCAGCAAACTAGCGGGGGGCACAGATACGCAGTATTTT
CASSKLAGGTDTQYF
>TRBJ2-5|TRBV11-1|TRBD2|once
TGTGCCAGCAGCTTAGTTCGGGAGGGCCTAGAGACCCAGTACTTC
CASSLVREGLETQYF
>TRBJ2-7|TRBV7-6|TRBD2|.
TGTGCCAGCAGTAACCGACTAGCGGGTAACGAGCAGTACTTC
CASSNRLAGNEQYF
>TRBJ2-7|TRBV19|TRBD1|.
TGTGCCACTAGGGACAGGGTGTCCGAGCAGTACTTC
CATRDRVSEQYF
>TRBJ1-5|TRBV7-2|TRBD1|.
TGTGCCAGCAGCACGGGACAGGGGAATCAGCCCCAGCATTTT
CASSTGQGNQPQHF
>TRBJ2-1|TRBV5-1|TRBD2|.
TGCGCCAGCAGCCTAGCGGGAGGGACCTACAATGAGCAGTTCTTC
CASSLAGGTYNEQFF
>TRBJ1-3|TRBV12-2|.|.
TGTGCAAGTCGCTTTATACCGACAGTCCCGGTTGGTGGAAACACCATATATTTT
CASRFIPTVPVGGNTIYF
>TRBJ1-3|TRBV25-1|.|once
TGTGCCAGCTACCAAGGGGGAACTGGAAACACCATATATTTT
CASYQGGTGNTIYF
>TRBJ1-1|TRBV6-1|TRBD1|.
TGTGCCAGCACACTACAGGGGGAGCTGCACACTGAAGCTTTCTTT
CASTLQGELHTEAFF
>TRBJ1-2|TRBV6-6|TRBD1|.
TGTGCCAACCGGGACAGCGTGGATGGCTACACCTTC
CANRDSVDGYTF
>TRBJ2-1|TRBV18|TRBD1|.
TGTGCCAGCTCCAAACGGGGACAGGGGGCACTTGTGGGCAATGAGCAGTTCTTC
CASSKRGQGALVGNEQFF
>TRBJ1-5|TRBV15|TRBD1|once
TGTGCCACCAGCAGACGACAGGGCGGTCTTCAGCCCCAGCATTTT
CATSRRQGGLQPQHF
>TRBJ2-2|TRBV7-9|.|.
TGTGCCAGCAGCTTTTCAGAGAACACCGGGGAGCTGTTTTTT
CASSFSENTGELFF
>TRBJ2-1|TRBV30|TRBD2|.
TGTGCCTGGAGAGCCCGGCGGGAGAGGGATGAGCAGTTCTTC
CAWRARRERDEQFF
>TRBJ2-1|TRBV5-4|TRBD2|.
TGTGCCAGCAGCTTGAGGGCTAGCGGGAGTCAGAATGAGCAGTTCTTC
CASSLRASGSQNEQFF
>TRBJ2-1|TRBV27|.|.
TGTGCCAGCAGTCGGGGATCGTGGCCATATGAGCAGTTCTTC
CASSRGSWPYEQFF
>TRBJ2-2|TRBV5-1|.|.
TGCGCCAGCAGCTTGGTGGATCCACGAGGCACCGGGGAGCTGTTTTTT
CASSLVDPRGTGELFF
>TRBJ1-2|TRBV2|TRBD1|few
TGTGCCGACAGGGAGCCTCTCTATGGCTACACCTTC
CADREPLYGYTF
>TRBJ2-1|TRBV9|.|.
TGTGCCAGCAGCGTAACAGGGAGCAATGAGCAGTTCTTC
CASSVTGSNEQFF
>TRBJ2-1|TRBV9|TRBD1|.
TGTGCCAGCAGTCTTAGACAGGGGAAATTTTACAATGAGCAGTTCTTC
CASSLRQGKFYNEQFF
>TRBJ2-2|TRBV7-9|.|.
TGTGCCAGCAGCTCGTCAGGGCTACCTACCGGGGAGCTGTTTTTT
CASSSSGLPTGELFF
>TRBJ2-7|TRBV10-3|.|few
TGTGCCATCAGTGCGAACAGCTTGGGCAGTTACGAGCAGTACTTC
CAISANSLGSYEQYF
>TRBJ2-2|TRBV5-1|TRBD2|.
TGCGCCAGCAAGGGGACTAGCGGAAACACCGGGGAGCTGTTTTTT
CASKGTSGNTGELFF
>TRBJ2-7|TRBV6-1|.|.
TGTGCCAGCAGTGTAGGGCAGGGGGGCTACGAGCAGTACTTC
CASSVGQGGYEQYF